This entry lists 8 T cell receptor beta chains sequenced from one sample in a study of vaccination and CD4 T cells after COVID-19. These receptors' antigens are unknown. The treatment denotes: roughly nine-day PBMC culture with coronavirus spike peptide pools or control peptides (ViraFEST assay). The Oncomine TCR Beta short-read assay was what sequenced the DNA obtained from cultured CD4+ T cells. TCRdb processed the PCR reads anew with MiXCR; each CDR3 protein has one entry. The profile covers 8,000 or so distinct CDR3 sequences, with around 21% appearing a single time and around 20% taken by the ten largest. The specimen comprised CD4+ T cells from blood, cultured in vitro, sampled after SARS-CoV-2 vaccination. These receptors all stem from a human donor who had recovered from COVID-19.

V usage is TRBV2 and J usage is TRBJ1-5; weak D call: TRBD1 (5 bases). V was trimmed by 3 bases and J by 0 bases, leaving 6 bases between them. This CDR3 has 14 residues. Germline V CDR1 and CDR2: SNHLY, FYNNEI. CDR3 loop: CASSEGHSNQPQHF. For the CDR3, the DNA is TGTGCCAGCAGTGAGGGGCATAGCAATCAGCCCCAGCATTTT.

The chain uses TRBV7-9 and TRBJ2-1, with 9 bases matching TRBD2. The CDR3 spans 15 residues. J gave up 9 bases and V 2 bases, and 8 bases lay outside the gene matches. Germline-derived CDR1 and CDR2 are SEHNR and FQNEAQ (reference sequence). In DNA, the CDR3 is TGTGCCAGCAGCTTAACGGTAGCGGGAGCTGGTGAGCAGTTCTTC. Amino acid sequence: CASSLTVAGAGEQFF.

The chain carries TRBV7-2 and TRBJ2-2; D call uncertain. The CDR3 contains 15 residues. Germline V CDR1 and CDR2: SGHTA, FQGNSA. The V gene lost 1 base and the J gene lost 0 bases, with 6 bases spanning the gap. CDR3: CASSLDGANTGELFF. The CDR3 DNA is TGTGCCAGCAGCTTAGATGGGGCGAACACCGGGGAGCTGTTTTTT.

This chain joins TRBV10-1 and TRBJ2-1, with unresolved D. V dropped 3 bases and J dropped 2 bases, with 8 bases sitting between them. The germline CDR1 and CDR2 sequences are WNHNN and SYGVQD (reference sequence). The CDR3 has 14 residues. The CDR3 region is CASSESGTYNEQFF. CDR3 coding DNA: TGCGCCAGCAGTGAATCAGGTACCTACAATGAGCAGTTCTTC.

V gene TRBV28 combines with J gene TRBJ1-2; D is possibly TRBD1 (6 bases). CDR1 is MDHEN and CDR2 is SYDVKM in the germline V gene. Trimming removed 6 bases from V and 4 bases from J, with 18 bases in between. This CDR3 comprises 15 residues. The CDR3 spells CASRNPWGRGYGYTF. The CDR3 DNA sequence: TGTGCCAGCAGGAACCCGTGGGGCAGGGGCTATGGCTACACCTTC.

By its share, this clonotype is medium-sized. This sequence joins TRBV7-2 and TRBJ1-5, with TRBD1 matching 9 bases. The V and J ends lost 3 bases and 6 bases, in that order; junction bases with no gene match: 6. The germline CDR1 and CDR2 sequences are SGHTA and FQGNSA. The CDR3 extends over 15 amino acids. The chain's CDR3 is CASSLGTGRSQPQHF. DNA for the CDR3: TGTGCCAGCAGCTTGGGGACAGGGCGAAGTCAGCCCCAGCATTTT.

This clonotype was observed a few times. CDR3 bases: TGCAGTGCTAGGGGCGTGGGGGTGGGGACCCAGTACTTC. It translates to CSARGVGVGTQYF. This chain uses TRBV20-1 with TRBJ2-5, with D perhaps TRBD1 or TRBD2 (5 bases each). The CDR3 loop spans 13 amino acids. From germline, CDR1 is DFQATT and CDR2 SNEGSKA (reference sequence). Trimming removed 3 bases at V and 7 bases at J, with 15 bases between.

This rearrangement joins TRBV5-5 to TRBJ2-3, with D possibly being TRBD1 or TRBD2 (6 bases each). The V end was cut by 7 bases, the J end by 0 bases, with 12 bases between. CDR3 length: 14 residues. Germline values: CDR1 SGHKS, CDR2 YYEKEE (reference sequence). CDR3 region: CASRKGGSTDTQYF. The CDR3 nucleotides are TGTGCCAGCCGTAAGGGGGGAAGCACAGATACGCAGTATTTT.